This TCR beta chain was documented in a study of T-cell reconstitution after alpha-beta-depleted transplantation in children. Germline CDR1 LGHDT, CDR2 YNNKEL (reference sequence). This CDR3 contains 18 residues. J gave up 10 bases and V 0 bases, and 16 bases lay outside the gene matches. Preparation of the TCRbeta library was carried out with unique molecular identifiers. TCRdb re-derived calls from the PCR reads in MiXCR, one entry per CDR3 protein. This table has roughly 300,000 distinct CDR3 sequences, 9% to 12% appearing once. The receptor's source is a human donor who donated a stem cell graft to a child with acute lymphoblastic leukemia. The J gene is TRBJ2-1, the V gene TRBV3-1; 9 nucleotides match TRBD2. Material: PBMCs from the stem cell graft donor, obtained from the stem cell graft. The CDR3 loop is CASSQDSRLAGYGKEQFF. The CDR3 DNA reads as TGTGCCAGCAGCCAAGATTCGCGTCTAGCGGGATACGGGAAGGAGCAGTTCTTC.